The TCR beta chain under discussion was sequenced for a study of blood T cell repertoires in COVID-19. Study in general: COVID-19 samples from acute and convalescent phases originated in the United States, Italy and Spain. T cells, B-cell-depleted T cells, or PBMCs provided the cDNA or gDNA that served as material.

Authors' processing steps: Amplifying reference gene primers gave estimates of nucleated cell counts. TCRdb's table, derived via immunoSEQ multiplex PCR, lists solely in-frame clones and lacks some. V and J calls and clone size follow that table, whereas D and trimming were derived from the DNA. The sample contains fewer than 250,000 clones, around 83% of which appear only once. In this sample, this clone turned up a few times. Germline V CDR1 and CDR2: ENHRY, SYGVKD. The CDR3 is made up of 12 amino acids. With 6 bases clipped from V and 8 bases from J, the junction kept 4 bases outside the gene matches.

This clonotype was obtained from a woman aged 45-65 years with acute or convalescent COVID-19. The sequencing sample was made of peripheral blood. The chain uses TRBV10-3 and TRBJ2-1, with 7 bases fitting TRBD2. The CDR3 nucleotides are TGTGCCATCAGCGGGGGGACCGATGAGCAGTTCTTC. This translates into CAISGGTDEQFF.